These 21 T cell receptor beta chains came from one sample sequenced in a study of beta chain features in type 1 diabetes. The sequenced template was cDNA made from the entire isolated RNA. Data came from immunoSEQ multiplex PCR; TCRdb stores just in-frame clones and leaves some out. The sample has around 110,000 clones, roughly 15% seen once. No antigens are known for them. Findings and limits, study-wide: All four CD4+ subsets of Type 1 diabetes patients contained TCRB CDR3s that were moderately but significantly shorter.

Sequenced: central memory CD4+ T cells from blood. Receptors were obtained from a man aged 25-45 years with type 1 diabetes.

The chain combines TRBV28 with TRBJ1-1; possibly TRBD1 for D (6 bases). Germline CDR1 is MDHEN and CDR2 is SYDVKM. Trimming cost V 6 bases and J 3 bases, with 14 bases left between them. The CDR3 has 14 amino acids. The CDR3 bases are TGTGCCAGCAGCTCGCCACAGGGTTACACTGAAGCTTTCTTT. Its protein product is CASSSPQGYTEAFF.

The chain recombines TRBV7-9 with TRBJ2-5; 11 bases agree with TRBD2. The CDR3 totals 16 residues. The ends lost 4 bases at V and 1 base at J; junction bases unmatched: 5. Looked up from germline, CDR1 is SEHNR and CDR2 is FQNEAQ (reference sequence). Here the CDR3 DNA reads TGTGCCAGCAGCTCCCCTAGCGGGGGGTCCCAAGAGACCCAGTACTTC. Encoded protein: CASSSPSGGSQETQYF.

This clone showed up just a few times. The V gene is TRBV5-1, the J gene TRBJ2-1; 9 nucleotides line up with TRBD2. CDR1 and CDR2 (germline): SGHRS, YFSETQ. Trimming took 0 bases from V and 1 from J; bases not matched to a gene: 5. This CDR3 spans 17 amino acids. Here the CDR3 reads CASSLDASGVSYNEQFF. CDR3 DNA: TGCGCCAGCAGCTTGGACGCTAGCGGGGTATCCTACAATGAGCAGTTCTTC.

V is TRBV4-2 and J is TRBJ1-4; no firm D call. The CDR3 has 16 amino acids. Per the germline V gene, CDR1 is LGHNA and CDR2 is YNFKEQ. Between the trimmed V and J ends, which lost 1 base and 7 bases, there was a span of 16 bases. CDR3 nucleotide sequence: TGTGCCAGCAGCCAAGGGGGTCCGGCGCGGGGTGAAAAACTGTTTTTT. Translating gives CASSQGGPARGEKLFF.

V usage is TRBV30 and J usage is TRBJ2-1; weak D call: TRBD2 (6 bases). Germline CDR1 reads GTSNPN; CDR2 reads SVGIG (reference sequence). Trimming took off 0 bases at V and 10 bases at J, with 13 bases between the two ends. The CDR3 is 13 residues long. The CDR3 DNA is TGTGCCTGGAGTGTAGTCTCACGGGAGGAGCAGTTCTTC. It yields the protein CAWSVVSREEQFF.

This clone has a count of ten or more. In the same sample, other DNA sequences code for this CDR3. The rearrangement joins TRBV5-4 to TRBJ2-3, with D possibly TRBD2 on 7 matching bases. The length of the CDR3 is 15 residues. V lost 3 bases, J lost 0 bases, and 11 bases lay in between. From germline, CDR1 is SGHNT and CDR2 YYREEE (reference sequence). CDR3 DNA sequence: TGTGCCAGCAGCTCAAGGGGGGGGAGCACAGATACGCAGTATTTT. Protein sequence: CASSSRGGSTDTQYF.

The J gene is TRBJ2-7, the V gene TRBV6-5, with 10 bases that match TRBD1. Trimming cost V 2 bases and J 5 bases; bases outside gene matches: 3. There are 14 residues in the CDR3. CDR1 is MNHEY and CDR2 is SVGAGI in the germline V gene. Here the CDR3 reads CASSYVGQGNEQYF. DNA of the CDR3: TGTGCCAGCAGTTACGTGGGACAGGGGAACGAGCAGTACTTC.

This chain links TRBV7-2 with TRBJ2-7; 8 bases fit TRBD1. This CDR3 is 14 amino acids long. Germline CDR1 reads SGHTA; CDR2 reads FQGNSA. The ends lost 4 bases at V and 6 bases at J; junction bases unmatched: 8. The CDR3 sequence: CASSSWTGQGEQYF. In DNA, the CDR3 is TGTGCCAGCAGCTCATGGACAGGGCAAGGCGAGCAGTACTTC. Looking up the rest from reference TRBV7-2 and TRBJ2-7 gives the full variable domain: GAGVSQSPSNKVTEKGKDVELRCDPISGHTALYWYRQSLGQGLEFLIYFQGNSAPDKSGLPSDRFSAERTGGSVSTLTIQRTQQEDSAVYLCASSSWTGQGEQYFGPGTRLTVT.

This chain connects TRBV10-3 to TRBJ2-7; TRBD2 might be the D (5 bases). Germline assignment: CDR1 ENHRY and CDR2 SYGVKD. Trimming removed 0 bases from V and 6 bases from J, with 15 bases in between. The CDR3 spans 15 residues. CDR3 DNA: TGTGCCATCAGTGAGTCGAAGGTGGGGAGCGGCGAGCAGTACTTC. Translation gives CAISESKVGSGEQYF.

The gene calls are TRBV30 and TRBJ1-6; D is uncertain. CDR1 is GTSNPN and CDR2 is SVGIG in the germline V gene (reference sequence). The ends were cut back, 0 bases at V and 7 bases at J, with 10 bases in the middle. This CDR3 is 14 amino acids long. The DNA for the CDR3 is TGTGCCTGGAGTGTAATTTCCGGCAATTCACCCCTCCACTTT. Protein product: CAWSVISGNSPLHF.

This clone was counted only a few times. V gene TRBV7-2 combines with J gene TRBJ2-3; 7 bases line up with TRBD1. CDR1 is SGHTA and CDR2 is FQGNSA in the germline V gene. The CDR3 has 13 amino acids. The trim removed 6 bases at V and 4 bases at J, leaving 4 bases unmatched. CDR3 nucleotides: TGTGCCAGCAGAGAAGGGGGCGCAGATACGCAGTATTTT. Translated, it gives CASREGGADTQYF. The full variable domain, in which reference TRBV7-2 and TRBJ2-3 provide the parts outside the CDR3, is GAGVSQSPSNKVTEKGKDVELRCDPISGHTALYWYRQSLGQGLEFLIYFQGNSAPDKSGLPSDRFSAERTGGSVSTLTIQRTQQEDSAVYLCASREGGADTQYFGPGTRLTVL.

This chain uses TRBV4-2 with TRBJ2-3, with 10 bases that match TRBD2. The CDR3 extends over 16 amino acids. Trimming took 3 bases from V and 2 from J; bases not matched to a gene: 5. CDR1 and CDR2 (germline): LGHNA, YNFKEQ. CDR3 region: CASSQGGLADTDTQYF. The DNA for the CDR3 is TGTGCCAGCAGCCAGGGAGGACTAGCGGACACAGATACGCAGTATTTT.

Only a few counts were recorded for this clone. The rearrangement joins TRBV5-6 to TRBJ1-4; 9 positions agree with TRBD1. CDR1 is SGHDT, CDR2 YYEEEE, per germline. This CDR3 comprises 14 residues. J gave up 7 bases and V 4 bases, and 5 bases lay outside the gene matches. CDR3 loop: CASSHRGPFEKLFF. The CDR3 nucleotides read TGTGCCAGCAGCCACAGGGGGCCATTTGAAAAACTGTTTTTT. The complete variable domain, with remaining parts taken from reference TRBV5-6 and TRBJ1-4, reads DAGVTQSPTHLIKTRGQQVTLRCSPKSGHDTVSWYQQALGQGPQFIFQYYEEEERQRGNFPDRFSGHQFPNYSSELNVNALLLGDSALYLCASSHRGPFEKLFFGSGTQLSVL.

This sequence joins TRBV10-1 and TRBJ2-3; 11 bases are shared with TRBD2. This CDR3 comprises 17 residues. Per the germline V gene, CDR1 is WNHNN and CDR2 is SYGVQD (reference sequence). Losses at the gene ends were 2 bases for V and 3 bases for J; bases not matched to a gene: 7. The CDR3 nucleotides are TGCGCCAGCAGTGAGGGGGCTAGCGGGGGGTCGACAGATACGCAGTATTTT. Protein product: CASSEGASGGSTDTQYF.

This clone occurred a few times. The chain uses TRBV7-9 and TRBJ2-3; D might be TRBD1 (5 bases). Germline assignment: CDR1 SEHNR and CDR2 FQNEAQ (reference sequence). This CDR3 is built from 12 residues. Trimming pared 7 bases from V and 5 bases from J, leaving 10 bases between. Here the CDR3 reads CASNLTVDTQYF. The CDR3 DNA reads TGTGCCAGCAACTTGACAGTAGATACGCAGTATTTT.

This chain joins TRBV14 and TRBJ2-7; TRBD1 matches at 8 bases. The CDR3 is 15 amino acids. With 1 base clipped from V and 2 bases from J, the junction kept 4 bases outside the gene matches. Germline V gene data show CDR1 as SGHDN and CDR2 as FVKESK. CDR3 loop: CASSQGTGWAYEQYF. The CDR3, as DNA: TGTGCCAGCAGCCAAGGGACAGGGTGGGCCTACGAGCAGTACTTC.

The genes are TRBV25-1 and TRBJ1-2; D gene ambiguous. Deletions cut 5 bases from V and 2 bases from J, with 6 bases between. This CDR3 has 12 residues. Germline CDR1 MGHDK, CDR2 SYGVNS. The CDR3 loop reads CASSNDNYGYTF. DNA for the CDR3: TGTGCCAGCAGTAACGACAACTATGGCTACACCTTC.

The rearrangement uses TRBV7-2 and TRBJ2-1; D is ambiguous. The V end was cut by 1 base, the J end by 1 base, with 11 bases between. The CDR3 contains 16 residues. Germline CDR1 SGHTA, CDR2 FQGNSA. The CDR3 nucleotides read TGTGCCAGCAGCTTAGTTGCGAACCCTTCCTACAATGAGCAGTTCTTC. Translation: CASSLVANPSYNEQFF.

The chain couples TRBV6-1 to TRBJ2-7, with 8 bases that match TRBD1. Germline-derived CDR1 and CDR2 are MNHNS and SASEGT. The CDR3 consists of 15 residues. V was clipped by 2 bases and J by 6 bases; unmatched bases: 9. CDR3 DNA sequence: TGTGCCAGCAGTGAATTGGGGCAGGGGGCGATCGAGCAGTACTTC. Translating it yields CASSELGQGAIEQYF.

The chain links TRBV5-1 to TRBJ1-1; D ambiguous. Trimming took off 2 bases at V and 5 bases at J, with 16 bases between the two ends. The germline CDR1 and CDR2 sequences are SGHRS and YFSETQ. The CDR3 is made up of 15 amino acids. In DNA, the CDR3 is TGCGCCAGCAGCTTTTTGGGCCCGAGAGAGACTGAAGCTTTCTTT. It encodes CASSFLGPRETEAFF.

The chain is built from TRBV7-9 and TRBJ2-5; 7 bases are a match to TRBD2. This CDR3 region has 15 residues. With 2 bases clipped from V and 1 base from J, the junction kept 4 bases outside the gene matches. Germline lookup yields CDR1 SEHNR and CDR2 FQNEAQ (reference sequence). This CDR3 reads CASSLTAGVQETQYF. In DNA, the CDR3 is TGTGCCAGCAGCTTAACTGCGGGGGTCCAAGAGACCCAGTACTTC. Variable domain in full (rest from reference TRBV7-9 and TRBJ2-5): DTGVSQNPRHKITKRGQNVTFRCDPISEHNRLYWYRQTLGQGPEFLTYFQNEAQLEKSRLLSDRFSAERPKGSFSTLEIQRTEQGDSAMYLCASSLTAGVQETQYFGPGTRLLVL.